Listed here is a single TCR beta chain. The antigen it recognizes is unknown. No base-level quality is on record; no much larger clone is a single base apart. Participants in the prospective study were aged about 18 to 100 years, lived in 24 United States geographic areas, and enrolled through a virtual design. In the prospective study, cohorts were assigned on the basis of participant-reported clinical history obtained from a screening survey and a study questionnaire. Recovered participants in ImmuneRACE Cohort 3 were defined by two consecutive negative NP/OP PCR tests, clearance by a healthcare professional, or resolution of symptoms. Each participant in the prospective study had whole blood, serum and a nasopharyngeal or oropharyngeal swab collected by mobile phlebotomists. Participants in the prospective study had the option to provide additional blood draws and questionnaires over a roughly 2-month period. Before DNA extraction, prospective study blood samples were shipped either frozen or at room temperature.

Sequences SGHAT (CDR1) and FQNNGV (CDR2) are obtained from the germline V gene. V lost 6 bases and J lost 5 bases, and the count of bases not matched to a germline gene is 14. Counted from cysteine to phenylalanine, this CDR3 has 16 amino acids. CDR3 DNA is the only sequence kept; it has 48 bases, read in frame from the first base. TCRbeta CDR3 regions were amplified from genomic DNA by means of the immunoSEQ Assay, a bias-controlled multiplex PCR. In the authors' own workflow: The number of nucleated cells in each sample was estimated from the amplification of reference gene primers within the assay. To quantify the absolute abundance of each unique TCRbeta CDR3 rearrangement, sequence reads were collapsed and filtered. For each sample, productive Simpson clonality was calculated as the square root of Simpson's diversity index across productive rearrangements. TCRdb carries this immuneACCESS record with in-frame sequences only. Its versions omit some clonotypes, under half of them owing to an unresolved V gene in the studies checked, with the rest unexplained. V and J calls plus clone size are reproduced from that table; the DNA served to infer D and trimming. In all, the sample holds around 300,000 clones, and about nine tenths of those were seen once. The ten most abundant clones make up around 3% of the sample.

The data originate from a study of blood T cell repertoires in COVID-19 (dated by TCRdb to the early 2020s). Looking at the study overall: Samples from collaborators originated in the United States, Italy and Spain and spanned both the acute and convalescent phases of COVID-19. Samples came from the ongoing ImmuneRACE study (first 160 participants) plus 1,254 subjects from 6 global collaborators. The prospective study material was composed of cDNA or gDNA derived from T cells, B-cell-depleted T cells, or PBMCs. A de-identified subject ID, COVID-19 status, age in years and sex were almost always included in the sample metadata. The repertoires were released in a freely available public database intended as a resource for research on the immune response to SARS-CoV-2. HLA class I and class II types, where available, came from metadata supplied by the sample provider rather than from assay-based typing. Deeply sampled blood TCRbeta repertoires from subjects exposed to, actively infected with, or recovered from COVID-19 were included in the dataset. Broader findings and caveats from the paper: The amount of clinical and demographic metadata varied by source and participant and was provided uncurated.

Sequencing used PBMCs or T cells enriched from blood (not recorded which). This sequence originates from a woman in her fifties or sixties who had recovered from COVID-19. The V and J genes are TRBV11-2 and TRBJ1-1, and TRBD1 aligns with 8 junction nucleotides. The encoded CDR3 is CASRDVIRGLGTEAFF. DNA sequence: TGTGCCAGCAGGGACGTAATCAGGGGGCTGGGGACTGAAGCTTTCTTT.